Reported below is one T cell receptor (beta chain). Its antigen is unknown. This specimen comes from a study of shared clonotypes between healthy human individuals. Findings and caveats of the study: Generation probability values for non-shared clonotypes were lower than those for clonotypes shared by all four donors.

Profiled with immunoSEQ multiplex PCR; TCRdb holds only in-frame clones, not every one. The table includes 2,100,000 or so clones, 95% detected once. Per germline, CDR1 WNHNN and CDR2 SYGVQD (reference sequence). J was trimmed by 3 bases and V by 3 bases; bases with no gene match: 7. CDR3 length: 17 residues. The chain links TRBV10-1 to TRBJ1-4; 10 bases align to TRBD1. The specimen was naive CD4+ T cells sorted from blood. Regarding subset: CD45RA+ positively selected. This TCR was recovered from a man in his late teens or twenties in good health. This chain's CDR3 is CASSDNSGQGANEKLFF. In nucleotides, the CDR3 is TGCGCCAGCAGTGATAATAGTGGACAGGGGGCTAATGAAAAACTGTTTTTT.